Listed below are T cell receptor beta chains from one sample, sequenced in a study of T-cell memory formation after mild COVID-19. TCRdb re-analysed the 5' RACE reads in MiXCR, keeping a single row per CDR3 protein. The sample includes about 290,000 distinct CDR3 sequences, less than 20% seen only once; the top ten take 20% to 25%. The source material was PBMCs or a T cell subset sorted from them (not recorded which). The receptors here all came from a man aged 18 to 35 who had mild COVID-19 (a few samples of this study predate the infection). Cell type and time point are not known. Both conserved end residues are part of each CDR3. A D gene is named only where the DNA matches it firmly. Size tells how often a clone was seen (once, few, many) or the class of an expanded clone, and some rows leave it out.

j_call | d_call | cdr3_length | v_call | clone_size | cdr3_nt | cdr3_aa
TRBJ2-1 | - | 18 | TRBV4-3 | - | TGCGCCAGCAGCCACTCGAGGCCCGGGACAGCGGGCTACAATGAGCAGTTCTTC | CASSHSRPGTAGYNEQFF
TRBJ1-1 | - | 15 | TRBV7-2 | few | TGTGCCAGCAGCTTAGTGGAGGGTGTGTACACTGAAGCTTTCTTT | CASSLVEGVYTEAFF
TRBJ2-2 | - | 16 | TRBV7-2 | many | TGTGCCAGCAGCTCATCCAGGAATCCAGGCACCGGGGAGCTGTTTTTT | CASSSSRNPGTGELFF
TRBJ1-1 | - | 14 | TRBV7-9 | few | TGTGCCAGCAGCTCTTATAGGGGGGACACTGAAGCTTTCTTT | CASSSYRGDTEAFF
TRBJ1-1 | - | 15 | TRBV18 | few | TGTGCCAGCTCACCAACAGGGCGGGTTACGACTGAAGCTTTCTTT | CASSPTGRVTTEAFF
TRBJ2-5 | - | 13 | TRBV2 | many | TGTGCCAGCGAGAAGGGCAGGCAAGAGACCCAGTACTTC | CASEKGRQETQYF
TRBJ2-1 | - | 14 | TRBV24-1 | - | TGTGCCACCAGTGATTGGGGGACTGACAATGAGCAGTTCTTC | CATSDWGTDNEQFF
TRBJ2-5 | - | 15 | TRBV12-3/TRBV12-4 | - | TGTGCCAGCAGTTTAGGGGCTAGCGTACAAGAGACCCAGTACTTC | CASSLGASVQETQYF
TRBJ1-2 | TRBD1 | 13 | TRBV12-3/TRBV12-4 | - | TGTGCCAGCAGTTCGAACAGGGGCTCTGGCTACACCTTC | CASSSNRGSGYTF
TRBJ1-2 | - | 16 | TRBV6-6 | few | TGTGCCAGCAGTTTCTCAAACCAGGTTCCTAACTATGGCTACACCTTC | CASSFSNQVPNYGYTF
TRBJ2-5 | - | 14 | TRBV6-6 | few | TGTGCCAGCAGTTCCCTGGGAGTGCAAGAGACCCAGTACTTC | CASSSLGVQETQYF
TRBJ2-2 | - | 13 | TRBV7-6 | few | TGTGCCCAAGGGGCAACGAACACCGGGGAGCTGTTTTTT | CAQGATNTGELFF
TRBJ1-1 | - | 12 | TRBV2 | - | TGTGCCAGCAAGGTGAGATTTGCTGAAGCTTTCTTT | CASKVRFAEAFF
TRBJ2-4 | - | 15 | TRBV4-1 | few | TGCGCCAGCAGCCAGCCCCGGGAAGGCGGGAACATTCAGTACTTC | CASSQPREGGNIQYF
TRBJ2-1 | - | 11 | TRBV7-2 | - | TGTGCCAGCAGCTTGATTAGCCAGCAGTTCTTC | CASSLISQQFF
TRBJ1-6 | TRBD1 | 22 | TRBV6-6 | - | TGTGCCAGCAGTTACCCCTTCGCCAGCGCCCCAGGGGGCCTAACCTATAATTCACCCATCCACTTT | CASSYPFASAPGGLTYNSPIHF
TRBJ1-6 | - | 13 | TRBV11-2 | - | TGTGCCAGCAGCTTAGTATTGGGTTCACCCCTCCACTTT | CASSLVLGSPLHF
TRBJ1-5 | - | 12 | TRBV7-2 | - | TGTGCCAGCTCGGAAATCAATCAGCCCCAGCATTTT | CASSEINQPQHF
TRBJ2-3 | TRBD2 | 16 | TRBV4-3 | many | TGCGCCAGCAGCCAAGGGGGGGGGGTGAGCACAGATACGCAGTATTTT | CASSQGGGVSTDTQYF
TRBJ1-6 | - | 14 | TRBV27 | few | TGTGCCAGCAGCCCCCGGTGGGGTAATTCACCCCTCCACTTT | CASSPRWGNSPLHF
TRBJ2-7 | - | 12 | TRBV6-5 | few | TGTGCCAGCAGCCCGGGGACTTTGGAGCAGTACTTC | CASSPGTLEQYF
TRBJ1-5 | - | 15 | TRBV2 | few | TGTGCCAGCAGTTTGACAAGTCATAGCAATCAGCCCCAGCATTTT | CASSLTSHSNQPQHF
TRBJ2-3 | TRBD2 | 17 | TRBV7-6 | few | TGTGCCAGCAGCATGGGACTAGCGGGTTCTAGCACAGATACGCAGTATTTT | CASSMGLAGSSTDTQYF
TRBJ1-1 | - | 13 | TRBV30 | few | TGTGCCTGGGTCGTGTTGGTGAACACTGAAGCTTTCTTT | CAWVVLVNTEAFF
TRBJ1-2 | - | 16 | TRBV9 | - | TGTGCCAGCAGCGGACCCAGAATGGGGGGGAACTATGGCTACACCTTC | CASSGPRMGGNYGYTF
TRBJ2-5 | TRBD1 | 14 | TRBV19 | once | TGTGCCAGCGCAACAGGGGATGGTCAAGAGACCCAGTACTTC | CASATGDGQETQYF
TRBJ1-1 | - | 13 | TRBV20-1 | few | TGCAGTGCTAGAGATACGCGGGGTACTGAAGCTTTCTTT | CSARDTRGTEAFF